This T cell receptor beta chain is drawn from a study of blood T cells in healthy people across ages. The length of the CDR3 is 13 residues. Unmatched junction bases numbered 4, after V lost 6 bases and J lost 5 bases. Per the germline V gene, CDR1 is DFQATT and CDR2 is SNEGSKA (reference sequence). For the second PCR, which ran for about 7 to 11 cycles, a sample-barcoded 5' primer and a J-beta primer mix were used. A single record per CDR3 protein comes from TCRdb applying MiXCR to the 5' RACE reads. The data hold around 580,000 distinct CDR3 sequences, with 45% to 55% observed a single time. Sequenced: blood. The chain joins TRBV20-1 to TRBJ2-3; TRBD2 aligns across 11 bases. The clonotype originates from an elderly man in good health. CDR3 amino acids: CSAGLAGQDTQYF. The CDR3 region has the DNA TGCAGTGCCGGACTAGCGGGTCAAGATACGCAGTATTTT.